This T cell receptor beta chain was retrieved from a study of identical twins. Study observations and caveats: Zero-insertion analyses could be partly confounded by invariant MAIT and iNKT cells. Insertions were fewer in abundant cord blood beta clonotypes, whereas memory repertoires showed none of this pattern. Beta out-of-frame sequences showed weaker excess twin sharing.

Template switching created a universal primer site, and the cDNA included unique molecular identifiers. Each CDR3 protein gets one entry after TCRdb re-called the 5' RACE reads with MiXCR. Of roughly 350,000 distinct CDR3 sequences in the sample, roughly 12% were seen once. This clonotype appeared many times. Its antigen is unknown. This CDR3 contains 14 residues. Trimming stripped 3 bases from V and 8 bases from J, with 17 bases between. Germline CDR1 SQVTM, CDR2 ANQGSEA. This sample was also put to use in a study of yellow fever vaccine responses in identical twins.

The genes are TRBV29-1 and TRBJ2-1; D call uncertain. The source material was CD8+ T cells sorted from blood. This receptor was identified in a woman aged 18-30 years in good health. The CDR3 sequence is CSVDGDVDVDEQFF. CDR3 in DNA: TGCAGCGTTGATGGCGATGTCGACGTGGATGAGCAGTTCTTC.